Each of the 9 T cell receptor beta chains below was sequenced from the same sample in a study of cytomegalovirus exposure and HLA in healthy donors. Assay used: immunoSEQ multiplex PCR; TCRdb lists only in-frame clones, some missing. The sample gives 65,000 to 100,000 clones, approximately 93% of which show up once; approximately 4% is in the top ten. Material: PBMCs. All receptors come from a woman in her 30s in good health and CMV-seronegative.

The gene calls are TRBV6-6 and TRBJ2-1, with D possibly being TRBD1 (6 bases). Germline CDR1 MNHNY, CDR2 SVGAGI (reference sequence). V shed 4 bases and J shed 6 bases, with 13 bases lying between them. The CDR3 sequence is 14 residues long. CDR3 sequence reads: CASSSTQGSNEQFF. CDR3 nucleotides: TGTGCCAGCAGTTCAACACAGGGATCCAATGAGCAGTTCTTC.

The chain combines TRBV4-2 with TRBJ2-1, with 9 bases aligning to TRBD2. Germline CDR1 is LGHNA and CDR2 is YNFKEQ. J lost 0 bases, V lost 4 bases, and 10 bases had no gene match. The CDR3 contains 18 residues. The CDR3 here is CASSPDRTSANSYNEQFF. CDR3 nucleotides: TGTGCCAGCAGCCCGGACCGGACTAGCGCTAACTCCTACAATGAGCAGTTCTTC.

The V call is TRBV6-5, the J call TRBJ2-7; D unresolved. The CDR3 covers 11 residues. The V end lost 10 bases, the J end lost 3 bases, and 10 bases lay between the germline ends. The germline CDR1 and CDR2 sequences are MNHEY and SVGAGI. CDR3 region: CATQVLYEQYF. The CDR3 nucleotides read TGTGCCACCCAGGTCCTCTACGAGCAGTACTTC.

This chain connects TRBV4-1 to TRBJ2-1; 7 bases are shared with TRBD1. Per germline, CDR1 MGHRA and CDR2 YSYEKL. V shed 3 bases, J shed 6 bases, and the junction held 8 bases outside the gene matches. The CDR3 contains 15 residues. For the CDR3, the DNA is TGCGCCAGCAGCCATTTACAGGGGAGTCGCAATGAGCAGTTCTTC. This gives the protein CASSHLQGSRNEQFF.

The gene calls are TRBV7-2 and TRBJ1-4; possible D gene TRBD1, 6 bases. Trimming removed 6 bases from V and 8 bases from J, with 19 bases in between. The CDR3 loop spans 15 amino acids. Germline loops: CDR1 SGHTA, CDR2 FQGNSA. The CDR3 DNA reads TGTGCCAGCAGTCCCCTAGGGACAACGCGGGAAAAACTGTTTTTT. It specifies CASSPLGTTREKLFF.

The CDR3 loop is CASSFGTSFGYVQQFF. DNA of the CDR3: TGTGCCAGCAGCTTCGGGACTAGTTTCGGGTACGTTCAGCAGTTCTTC. The chain carries TRBV14 and TRBJ2-1, with 8 nucleotides matching TRBD2. The CDR3 covers 16 residues. Germline lookup yields CDR1 SGHDN and CDR2 FVKESK. V was clipped by 5 bases and J by 11 bases; unmatched bases: 17.

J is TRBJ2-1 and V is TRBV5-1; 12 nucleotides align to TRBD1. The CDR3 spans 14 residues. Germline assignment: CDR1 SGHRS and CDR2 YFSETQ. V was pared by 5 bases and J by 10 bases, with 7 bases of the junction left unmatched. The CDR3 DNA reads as TGCGCCAGCAGTGTGGGACAGGGGGCGAACGAGCAGTTCTTC. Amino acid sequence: CASSVGQGANEQFF. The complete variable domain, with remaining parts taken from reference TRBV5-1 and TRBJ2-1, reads KAGVTQTPRYLIKTRGQQVTLSCSPISGHRSVSWYQQTPGQGLQFLFEYFSETQRNKGNFPGRFSGRQFSNSRSEMNVSTLELGDSALYLCASSVGQGANEQFFGPGTRLTVL.

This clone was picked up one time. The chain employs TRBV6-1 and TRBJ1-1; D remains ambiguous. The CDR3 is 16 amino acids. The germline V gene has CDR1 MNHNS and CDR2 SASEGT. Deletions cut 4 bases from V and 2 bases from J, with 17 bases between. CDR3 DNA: TGTGCCAGCAGTGTTGGTTTAGGAGTGATCAACACTGAAGCTTTCTTT. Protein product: CASSVGLGVINTEAFF.

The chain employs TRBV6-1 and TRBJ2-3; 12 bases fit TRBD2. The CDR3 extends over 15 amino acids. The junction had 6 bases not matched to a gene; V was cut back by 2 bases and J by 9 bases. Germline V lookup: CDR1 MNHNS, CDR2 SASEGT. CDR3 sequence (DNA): TGTGCCAGCAGTGAAATCCTAGCGGGAGGGCGAACGCAGTATTTT. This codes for CASSEILAGGRTQYF.